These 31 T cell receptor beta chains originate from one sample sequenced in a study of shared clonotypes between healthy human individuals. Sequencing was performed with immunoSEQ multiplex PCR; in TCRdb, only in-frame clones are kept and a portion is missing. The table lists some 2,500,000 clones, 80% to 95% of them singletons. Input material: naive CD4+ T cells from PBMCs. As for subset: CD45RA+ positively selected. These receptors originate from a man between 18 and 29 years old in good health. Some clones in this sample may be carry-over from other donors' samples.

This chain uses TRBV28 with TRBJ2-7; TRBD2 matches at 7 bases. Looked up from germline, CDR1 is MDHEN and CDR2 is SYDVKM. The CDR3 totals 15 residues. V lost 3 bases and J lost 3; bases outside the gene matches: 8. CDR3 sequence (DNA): TGTGCCAGCAGTTTCGTGGGAGGGCCCGTCTACGAGCAGTACTTC. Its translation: CASSFVGGPVYEQYF.

The CDR3 region is CASAGTGGIDTQYF. In nucleotides, the CDR3 is TGTGCCAGCGCCGGGACAGGGGGAATCGATACGCAGTATTTT. This chain joins TRBV28 and TRBJ2-3; 11 bases are shared with TRBD1. The germline V gene encodes CDR1 MDHEN and CDR2 SYDVKM. V gave up 8 bases and J gave up 6 bases; unmatched junction bases: 7. This CDR3 comprises 14 residues.

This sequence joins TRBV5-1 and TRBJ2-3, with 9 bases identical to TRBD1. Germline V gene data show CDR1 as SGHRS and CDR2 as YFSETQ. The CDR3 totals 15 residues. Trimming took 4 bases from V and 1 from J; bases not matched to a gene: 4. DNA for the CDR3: TGCGCCAGCAGCGCCCGGGACAGGGGCACAGATACGCAGTATTTT. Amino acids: CASSARDRGTDTQYF.

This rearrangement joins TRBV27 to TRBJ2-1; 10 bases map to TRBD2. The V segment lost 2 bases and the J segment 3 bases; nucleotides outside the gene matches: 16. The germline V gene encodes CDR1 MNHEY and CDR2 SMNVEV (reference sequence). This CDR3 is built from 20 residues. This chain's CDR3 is CASSLRSGRAYRTFYNEQFF. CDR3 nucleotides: TGTGCCAGCAGTTTACGAAGCGGGAGGGCCTACCGTACTTTCTACAATGAGCAGTTCTTC.

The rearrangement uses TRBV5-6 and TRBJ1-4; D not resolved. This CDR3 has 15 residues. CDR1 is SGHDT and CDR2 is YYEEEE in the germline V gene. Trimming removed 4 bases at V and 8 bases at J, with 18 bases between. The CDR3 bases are TGTGCCAGCAGCCGAGAGCAGAGGGAGGACGAAAAACTGTTTTTT. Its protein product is CASSREQREDEKLFF.

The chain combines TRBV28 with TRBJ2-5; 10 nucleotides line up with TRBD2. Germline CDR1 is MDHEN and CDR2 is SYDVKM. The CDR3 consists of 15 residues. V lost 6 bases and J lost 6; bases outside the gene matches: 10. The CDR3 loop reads CASSPAGGPVKTQYF. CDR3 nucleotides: TGTGCCAGCAGCCCAGCGGGAGGGCCTGTGAAGACCCAGTACTTC.

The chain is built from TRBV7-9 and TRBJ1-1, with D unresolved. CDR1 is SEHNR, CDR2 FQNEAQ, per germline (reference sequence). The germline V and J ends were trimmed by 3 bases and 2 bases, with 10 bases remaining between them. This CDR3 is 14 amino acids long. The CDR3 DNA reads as TGTGCCAGCAGCTTTTCCATGGCCAACACTGAAGCTTTCTTT. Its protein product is CASSFSMANTEAFF.

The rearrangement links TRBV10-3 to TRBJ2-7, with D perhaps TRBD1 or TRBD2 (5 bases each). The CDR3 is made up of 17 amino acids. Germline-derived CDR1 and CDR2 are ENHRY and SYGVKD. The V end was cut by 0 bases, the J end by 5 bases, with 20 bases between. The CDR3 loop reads CAISESRSGRRVHEQYF. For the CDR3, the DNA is TGTGCCATCAGTGAGTCCCGATCGGGGCGCAGGGTTCACGAGCAGTACTTC.

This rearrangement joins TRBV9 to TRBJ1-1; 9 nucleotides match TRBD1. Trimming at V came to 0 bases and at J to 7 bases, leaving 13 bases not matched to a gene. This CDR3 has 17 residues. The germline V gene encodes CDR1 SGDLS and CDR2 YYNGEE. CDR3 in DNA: TGTGCCAGCAGCGTAGCCCCAGGTGGACAGGGGCGGGGTGAAGCTTTCTTT. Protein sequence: CASSVAPGGQGRGEAFF.

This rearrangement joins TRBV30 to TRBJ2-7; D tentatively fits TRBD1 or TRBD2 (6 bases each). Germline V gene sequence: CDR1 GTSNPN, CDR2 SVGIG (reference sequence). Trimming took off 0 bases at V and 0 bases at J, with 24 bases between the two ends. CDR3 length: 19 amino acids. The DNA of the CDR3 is TGTGCCTGGAGTGTAAGGGGGGTAGGCTTGCGGAGGTACTCCTACGAGCAGTACTTC. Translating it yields CAWSVRGVGLRRYSYEQYF.

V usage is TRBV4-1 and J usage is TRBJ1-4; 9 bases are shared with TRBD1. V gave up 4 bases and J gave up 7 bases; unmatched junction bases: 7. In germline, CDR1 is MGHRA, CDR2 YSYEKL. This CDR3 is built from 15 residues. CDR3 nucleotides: TGCGCCAGCAGCCGCCTAGGGACAGGGAGTGAAAAACTGTTTTTT. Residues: CASSRLGTGSEKLFF.

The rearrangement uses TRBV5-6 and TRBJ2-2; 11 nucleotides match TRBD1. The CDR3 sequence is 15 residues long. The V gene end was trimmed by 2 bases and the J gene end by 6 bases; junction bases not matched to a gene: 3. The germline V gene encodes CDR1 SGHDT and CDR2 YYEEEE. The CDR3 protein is CASSFGTGGAGELFF. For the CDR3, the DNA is TGTGCCAGCAGCTTCGGGACAGGGGGAGCCGGGGAGCTGTTTTTT.

In DNA form, the CDR3 reads TGCGCCAGCAGCAGGGGGCACCAAGAGACCCAGTACTTC. Encoded protein: CASSRGHQETQYF. V gene TRBV10-2 combines with J gene TRBJ2-5; 8 bases map to TRBD1. V trimming: 6 bases; J trimming: 0 bases; junction bases outside the gene matches: 0. The V gene's germline CDR1 is WSHSY and CDR2 SAAADI. CDR3 length: 13 amino acids.

The CDR3 bases are TGCGCCAGCAGCTTGTTGTGGCAGCTAGGAGACGGTACCTTC. This gives the protein CASSLLWQLGDGTF. The V gene is TRBV5-1, the J gene TRBJ1-2; the D is unclear. From germline, CDR1 is SGHRS and CDR2 YFSETQ. V lost 1 base, J lost 14 bases, and 21 bases lay in between. CDR3 length equals 14 residues.

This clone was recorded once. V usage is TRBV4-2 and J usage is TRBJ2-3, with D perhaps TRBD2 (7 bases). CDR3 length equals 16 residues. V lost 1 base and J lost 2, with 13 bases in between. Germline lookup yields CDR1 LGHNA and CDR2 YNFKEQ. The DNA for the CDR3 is TGTGCCAGCAGCCAAGGAGGGGGGAGGGCCACAGATACGCAGTATTTT. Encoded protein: CASSQGGGRATDTQYF.

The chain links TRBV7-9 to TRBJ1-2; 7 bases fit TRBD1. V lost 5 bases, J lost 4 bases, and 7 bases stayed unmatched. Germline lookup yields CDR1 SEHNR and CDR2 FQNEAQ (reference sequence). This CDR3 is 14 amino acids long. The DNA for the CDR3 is TGTGCCAGCAGCCCCCAGGGGGGCCCCTATGGCTACACCTTC. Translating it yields CASSPQGGPYGYTF. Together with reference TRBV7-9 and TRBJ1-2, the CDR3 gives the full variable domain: DTGVSQNPRHKITKRGQNVTFRCDPISEHNRLYWYRQTLGQGPEFLTYFQNEAQLEKSRLLSDRFSAERPKGSFSTLEIQRTEQGDSAMYLCASSPQGGPYGYTFGSGTRLTVV.

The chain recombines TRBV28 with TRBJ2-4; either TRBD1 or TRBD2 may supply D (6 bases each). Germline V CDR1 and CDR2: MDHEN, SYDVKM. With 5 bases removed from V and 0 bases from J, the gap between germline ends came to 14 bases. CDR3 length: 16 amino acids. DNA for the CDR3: TGTGCCAGCAGTCTTGGGGGCGGGGTAGCCAAAAACATTCAGTACTTC. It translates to CASSLGGGVAKNIQYF.

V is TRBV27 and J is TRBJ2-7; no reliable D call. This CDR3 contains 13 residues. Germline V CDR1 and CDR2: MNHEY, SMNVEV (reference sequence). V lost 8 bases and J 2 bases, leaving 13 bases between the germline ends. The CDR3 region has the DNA TGTGCCAGCTGGCCGGGCAGAACCTACGAGCAGTACTTC. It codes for CASWPGRTYEQYF.

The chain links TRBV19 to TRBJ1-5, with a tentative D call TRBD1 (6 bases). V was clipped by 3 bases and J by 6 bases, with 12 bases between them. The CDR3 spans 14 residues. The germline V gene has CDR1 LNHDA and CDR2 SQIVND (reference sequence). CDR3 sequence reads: CASSIRGGLQPQHF. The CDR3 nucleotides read TGTGCCAGTAGTATCCGAGGGGGTCTTCAGCCCCAGCATTTT.

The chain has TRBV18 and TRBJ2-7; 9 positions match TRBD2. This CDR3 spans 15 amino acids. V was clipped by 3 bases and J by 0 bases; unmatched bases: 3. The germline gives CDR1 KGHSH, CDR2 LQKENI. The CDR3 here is CASSPASGNSYEQYF. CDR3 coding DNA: TGTGCCAGCTCACCTGCTAGCGGGAACTCCTACGAGCAGTACTTC.

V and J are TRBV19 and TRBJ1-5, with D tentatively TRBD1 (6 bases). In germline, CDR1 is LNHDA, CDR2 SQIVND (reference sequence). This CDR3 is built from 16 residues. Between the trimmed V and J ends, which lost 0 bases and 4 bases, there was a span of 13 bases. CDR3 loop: CASSIDRGWWNQPQHF. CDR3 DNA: TGTGCCAGTAGTATAGACAGGGGCTGGTGGAATCAGCCCCAGCATTTT.

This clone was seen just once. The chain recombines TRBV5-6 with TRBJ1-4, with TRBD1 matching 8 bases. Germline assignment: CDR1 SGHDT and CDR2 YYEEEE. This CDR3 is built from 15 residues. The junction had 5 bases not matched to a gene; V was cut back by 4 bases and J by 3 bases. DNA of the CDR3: TGTGCCAGCAGCGGTACAGGGGGTGCTAATGAAAAACTGTTTTTT. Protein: CASSGTGGANEKLFF.

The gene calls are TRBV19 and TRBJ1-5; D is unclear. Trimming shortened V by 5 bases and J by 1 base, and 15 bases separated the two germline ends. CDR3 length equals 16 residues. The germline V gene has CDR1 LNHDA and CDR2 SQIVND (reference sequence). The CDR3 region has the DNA TGTGCCAGTAGTCGGCCGAATAGGGAGAGCAATCAGCCCCAGCATTTT. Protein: CASSRPNRESNQPQHF.

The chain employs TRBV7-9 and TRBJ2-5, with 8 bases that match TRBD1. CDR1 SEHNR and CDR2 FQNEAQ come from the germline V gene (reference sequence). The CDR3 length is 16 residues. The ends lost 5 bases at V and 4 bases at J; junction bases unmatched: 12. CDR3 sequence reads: CASSLKGTGNLETQYF. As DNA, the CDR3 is TGTGCCAGCAGCCTTAAGGGGACAGGAAATTTAGAGACCCAGTACTTC.

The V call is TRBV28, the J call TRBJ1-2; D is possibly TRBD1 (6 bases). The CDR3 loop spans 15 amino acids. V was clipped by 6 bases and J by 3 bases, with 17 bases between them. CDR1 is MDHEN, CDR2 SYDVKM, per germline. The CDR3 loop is CASSLQGGQDYGYTF. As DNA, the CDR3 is TGTGCCAGCAGCTTACAGGGAGGGCAAGACTATGGCTACACCTTC.

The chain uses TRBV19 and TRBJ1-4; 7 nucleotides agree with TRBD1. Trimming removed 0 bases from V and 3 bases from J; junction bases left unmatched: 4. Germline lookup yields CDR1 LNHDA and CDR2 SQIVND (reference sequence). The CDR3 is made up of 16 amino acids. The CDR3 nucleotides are TGTGCCAGTAGTATAGATGCCGGGACAGCTAATGAAAAACTGTTTTTT. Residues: CASSIDAGTANEKLFF.

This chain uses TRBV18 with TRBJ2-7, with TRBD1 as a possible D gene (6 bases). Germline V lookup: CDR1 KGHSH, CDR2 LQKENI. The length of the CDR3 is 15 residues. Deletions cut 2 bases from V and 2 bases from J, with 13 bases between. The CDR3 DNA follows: TGTGCCAGCTCACCAACGCAGGGGAATACCTACGAGCAGTACTTC. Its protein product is CASSPTQGNTYEQYF.

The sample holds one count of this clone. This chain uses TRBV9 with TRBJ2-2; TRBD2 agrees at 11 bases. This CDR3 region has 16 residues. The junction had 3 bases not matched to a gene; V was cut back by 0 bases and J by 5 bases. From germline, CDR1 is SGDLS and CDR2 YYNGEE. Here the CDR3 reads CASSVATSGATGELFF. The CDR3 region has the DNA TGTGCCAGCAGCGTAGCGACTAGCGGGGCGACCGGGGAGCTGTTTTTT.

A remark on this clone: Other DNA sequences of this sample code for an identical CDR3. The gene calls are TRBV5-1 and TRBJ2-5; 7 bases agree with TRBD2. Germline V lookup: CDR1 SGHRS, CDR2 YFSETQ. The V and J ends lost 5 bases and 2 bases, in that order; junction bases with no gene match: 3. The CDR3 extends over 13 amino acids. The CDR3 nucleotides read TGCGCCAGCAGTTCCGGGGGGCAAGAGACCCAGTACTTC. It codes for CASSSGGQETQYF.

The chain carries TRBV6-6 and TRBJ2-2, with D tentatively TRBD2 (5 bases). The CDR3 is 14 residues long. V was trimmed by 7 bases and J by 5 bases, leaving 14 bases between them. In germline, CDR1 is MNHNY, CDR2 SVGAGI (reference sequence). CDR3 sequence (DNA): TGTGCCAGCATTTCACCACCGGGGACCGGGGAGCTGTTTTTT. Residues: CASISPPGTGELFF.

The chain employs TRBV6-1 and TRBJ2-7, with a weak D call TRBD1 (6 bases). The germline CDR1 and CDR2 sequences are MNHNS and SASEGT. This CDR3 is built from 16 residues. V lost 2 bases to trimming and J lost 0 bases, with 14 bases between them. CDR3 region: CASSEPDGQISYEQYF. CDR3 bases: TGTGCCAGCAGTGAACCGGATGGACAGATCTCCTACGAGCAGTACTTC.